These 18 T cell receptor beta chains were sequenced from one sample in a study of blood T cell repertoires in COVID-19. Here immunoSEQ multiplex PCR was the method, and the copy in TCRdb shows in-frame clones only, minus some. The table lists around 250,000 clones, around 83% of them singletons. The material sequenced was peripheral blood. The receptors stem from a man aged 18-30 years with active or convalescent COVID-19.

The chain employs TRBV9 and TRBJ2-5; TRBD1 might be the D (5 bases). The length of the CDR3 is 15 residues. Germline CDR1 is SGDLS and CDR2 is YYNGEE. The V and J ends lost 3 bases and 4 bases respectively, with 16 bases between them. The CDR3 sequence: CASSGDGQGPETQYF. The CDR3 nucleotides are TGTGCCAGCAGCGGTGACGGGCAGGGCCCAGAGACCCAGTACTTC.

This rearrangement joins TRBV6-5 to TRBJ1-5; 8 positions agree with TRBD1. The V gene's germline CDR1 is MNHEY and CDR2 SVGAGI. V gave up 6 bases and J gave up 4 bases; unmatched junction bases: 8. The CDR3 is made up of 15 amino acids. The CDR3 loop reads CASRDRTGFNQPQHF. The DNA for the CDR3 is TGTGCCAGCAGGGACAGGACAGGGTTTAATCAGCCCCAGCATTTT.

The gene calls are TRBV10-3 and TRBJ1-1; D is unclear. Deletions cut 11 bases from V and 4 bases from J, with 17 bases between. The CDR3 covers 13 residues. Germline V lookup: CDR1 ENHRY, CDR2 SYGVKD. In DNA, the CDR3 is TGTGCCGGGCGTGTAGATTTGAGCACTGAAGCTTTCTTT. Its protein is CAGRVDLSTEAFF.

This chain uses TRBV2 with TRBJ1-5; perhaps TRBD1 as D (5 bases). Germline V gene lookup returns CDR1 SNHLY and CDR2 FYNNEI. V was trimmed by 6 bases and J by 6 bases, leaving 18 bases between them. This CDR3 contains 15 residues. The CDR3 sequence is CASSRDGGMGQPQHF. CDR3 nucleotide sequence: TGTGCCAGCAGCCGGGACGGAGGGATGGGTCAGCCCCAGCATTTT.

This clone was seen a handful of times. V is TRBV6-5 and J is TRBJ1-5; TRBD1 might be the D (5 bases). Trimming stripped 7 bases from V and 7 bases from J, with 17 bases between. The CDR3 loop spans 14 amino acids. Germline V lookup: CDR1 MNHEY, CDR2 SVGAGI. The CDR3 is CASTLLDTRQPQHF. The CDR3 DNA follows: TGTGCCAGCACTCTCTTGGACACCAGGCAGCCCCAGCATTTT.

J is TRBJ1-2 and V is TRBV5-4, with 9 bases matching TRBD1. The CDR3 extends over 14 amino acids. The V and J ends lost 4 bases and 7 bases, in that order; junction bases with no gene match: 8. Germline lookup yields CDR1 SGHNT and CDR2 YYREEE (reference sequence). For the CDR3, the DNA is TGTGCCAGCAGCGCCACCGGGACAGGGACTGGCTACACCTTC. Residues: CASSATGTGTGYTF. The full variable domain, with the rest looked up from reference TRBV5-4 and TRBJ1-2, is ETGVTQSPTHLIKTRGQQVTLRCSSQSGHNTVSWYQQALGQGPQFIFQYYREEENGRGNFPPRFSGLQFPNYSSELNVNALELDDSALYLCASSATGTGTGYTFGSGTRLTVV.

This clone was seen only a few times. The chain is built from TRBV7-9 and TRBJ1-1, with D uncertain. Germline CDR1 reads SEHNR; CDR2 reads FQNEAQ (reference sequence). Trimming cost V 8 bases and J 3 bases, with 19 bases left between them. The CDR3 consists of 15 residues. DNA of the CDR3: TGTGCCAGCGTGGCCGGCTCCCGGGGTGACACTGAAGCTTTCTTT. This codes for CASVAGSRGDTEAFF.

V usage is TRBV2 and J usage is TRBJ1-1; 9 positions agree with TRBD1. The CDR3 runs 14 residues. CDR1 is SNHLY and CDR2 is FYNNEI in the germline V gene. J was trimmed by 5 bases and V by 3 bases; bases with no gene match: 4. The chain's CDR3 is CASSDRDRETEAFF. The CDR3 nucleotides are TGTGCCAGCAGTGACCGGGACAGGGAAACTGAAGCTTTCTTT.

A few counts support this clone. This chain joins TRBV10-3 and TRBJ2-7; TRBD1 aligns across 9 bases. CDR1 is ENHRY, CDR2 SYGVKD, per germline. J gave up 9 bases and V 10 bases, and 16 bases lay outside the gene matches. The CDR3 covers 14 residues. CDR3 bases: TGTGCCACAATGCCGGGACAGGGATTGTCAGTGCAGTACTTC. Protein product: CATMPGQGLSVQYF.

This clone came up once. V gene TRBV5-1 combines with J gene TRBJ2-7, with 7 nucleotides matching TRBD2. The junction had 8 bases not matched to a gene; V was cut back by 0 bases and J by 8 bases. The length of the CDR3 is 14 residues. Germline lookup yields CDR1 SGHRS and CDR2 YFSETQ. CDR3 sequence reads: CASSLGLANAKQYF. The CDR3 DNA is TGCGCCAGCAGCTTGGGACTAGCAAACGCCAAGCAGTACTTC.

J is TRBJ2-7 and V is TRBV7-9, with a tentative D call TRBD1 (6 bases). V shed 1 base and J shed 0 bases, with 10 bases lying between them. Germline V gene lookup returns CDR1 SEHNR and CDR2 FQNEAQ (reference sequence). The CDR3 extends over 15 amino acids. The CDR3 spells CASSLGGPSSYEQYF. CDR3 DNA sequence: TGTGCCAGCAGCTTAGGGGGGCCGAGCTCCTACGAGCAGTACTTC.

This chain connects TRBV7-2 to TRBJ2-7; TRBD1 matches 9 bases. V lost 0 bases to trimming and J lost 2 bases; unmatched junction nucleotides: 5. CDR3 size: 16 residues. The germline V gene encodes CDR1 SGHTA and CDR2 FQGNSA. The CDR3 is CASSLAGGDRAYEQYF. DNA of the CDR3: TGTGCCAGCAGCTTAGCTGGTGGGGACAGGGCCTACGAGCAGTACTTC.

The CDR3 sequence is CSVAPRSGINTGELFF. CDR3 sequence (DNA): TGCAGCGTTGCCCCTAGGAGCGGGATCAACACCGGGGAGCTGTTTTTT. The V and J genes are TRBV29-1 and TRBJ2-2; TRBD2 agrees at 7 bases. Germline loops: CDR1 SQVTM, CDR2 ANQGSEA. The CDR3 is 16 amino acids. V dropped 4 bases and J dropped 2; count of bases not matched to a gene: 10.

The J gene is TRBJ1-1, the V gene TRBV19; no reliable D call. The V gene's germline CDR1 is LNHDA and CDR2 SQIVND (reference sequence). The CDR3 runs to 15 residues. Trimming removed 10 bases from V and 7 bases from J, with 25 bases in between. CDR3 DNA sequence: TGTGCCACTACTACCAGCCCCGGCGGGTGGGGTGAAGCTTTCTTT. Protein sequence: CATTTSPGGWGEAFF.

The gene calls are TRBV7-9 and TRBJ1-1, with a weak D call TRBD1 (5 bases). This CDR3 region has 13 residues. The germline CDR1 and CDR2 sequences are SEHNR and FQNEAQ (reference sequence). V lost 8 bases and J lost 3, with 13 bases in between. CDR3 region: CASEQFRDTEAFF. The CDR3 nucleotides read TGTGCCAGCGAACAATTCAGGGACACTGAAGCTTTCTTT.

This CDR3 reads CASSSTYTGELFF. DNA for the CDR3: TGTGCCAGCAGTTCTACCTACACCGGGGAGCTGTTTTTT. The chain carries TRBV12-3 or TRBV12-4 and TRBJ2-2; no clear D gene. With 4 bases removed from V and 3 bases from J, the gap between germline ends came to 6 bases. The length of the CDR3 is 13 residues.

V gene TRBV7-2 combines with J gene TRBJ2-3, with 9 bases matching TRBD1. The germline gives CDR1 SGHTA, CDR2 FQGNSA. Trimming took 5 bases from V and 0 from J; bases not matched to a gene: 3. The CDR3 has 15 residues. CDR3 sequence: CASSRDRDSTDTQYF. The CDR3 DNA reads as TGTGCCAGCAGCCGGGACAGGGATAGCACAGATACGCAGTATTTT.

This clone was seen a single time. The CDR3 DNA is TGTGCCAGCAGCTGGGACACTAGCACAGATACGCAGTATTTT. Translated: CASSWDTSTDTQYF. The chain carries TRBV7-6 and TRBJ2-3; possibly TRBD1 for D (6 bases). The CDR3 is 14 amino acids. V lost 4 bases and J 0 bases, leaving 8 bases between the germline ends. Germline assignment: CDR1 SGHVS and CDR2 FNYEAQ.